One and the same sample provided the 8 T cell receptor beta chains below, sequenced in a study of T cells in Graves' hyperthyroidism and ophthalmopathy. RNA transcripts were the template for amplifying TCR beta CDR3 regions. An initial round of RT-PCR targeting the TCR CDR3 relied on the HTBI primer set. MiXCR, run by TCRdb on the multiplex PCR reads, gives a single entry per CDR3 protein. Among around 760,000 distinct CDR3 sequences listed, roughly a third were seen once. What was sequenced was blood. These receptors originate from a woman in her forties with Graves' hyperthyroidism.

The chain carries TRBV7-3 and TRBJ2-7; 10 bases are a match to TRBD2. Germline trimming cut 0 bases from V and 7 bases from J; bases unmatched to any gene: 0. The CDR3 is 13 residues long. In germline, CDR1 is SGHTA, CDR2 FQGTGA. The CDR3 sequence: CASSLTSGREQYF. CDR3 sequence (DNA): TGTGCCAGCAGCTTAACTAGCGGGAGGGAGCAGTACTTC.

This clonotype appeared a few times. The CDR3 loop reads CASSRTGYNQPQHF. The CDR3 nucleotides are TGTGCCAGCAGCCGGACAGGGTACAATCAGCCCCAGCATTTT. The V and J genes are TRBV27 and TRBJ1-5; 8 nucleotides line up with TRBD1. J lost 3 bases, V lost 6 bases, and 4 bases had no gene match. CDR1 and CDR2 (germline): MNHEY, SMNVEV (reference sequence). This CDR3 has 14 residues.

This rearrangement joins TRBV7-9 to TRBJ2-3; D remains ambiguous. With 2 bases removed from V and 5 bases from J, the gap between germline ends came to 8 bases. This CDR3 is 13 amino acids long. Per the germline V gene, CDR1 is SEHNR and CDR2 is FQNEAQ (reference sequence). The CDR3 protein is CASSLPVKDTQYF. In DNA form, the CDR3 reads TGTGCCAGCAGCTTACCTGTCAAAGATACGCAGTATTTT.

The table lists this clonotype with many counts. V usage is TRBV7-9 and J usage is TRBJ1-6; D is possibly TRBD1 (5 bases). V was shortened by 4 bases and J by 0 bases, with 13 bases between the two germline ends. The CDR3 has 17 amino acids. The germline gives CDR1 SEHNR, CDR2 FQNEAQ (reference sequence). CDR3 in DNA: TGTGCCAGCAGCTCAGGGATACTGAGCTCCTATAATTCACCCCTCCACTTT. This translates into CASSSGILSSYNSPLHF. Full variable domain (rest looked up from reference TRBV7-9 and TRBJ1-6): DTGVSQNPRHKITKRGQNVTFRCDPISEHNRLYWYRQTLGQGPEFLTYFQNEAQLEKSRLLSDRFSAERPKGSFSTLEIQRTEQGDSAMYLCASSSGILSSYNSPLHFGNGTRLTVT.

This chain uses TRBV20-1 with TRBJ2-6; D uncertain. Germline V lookup: CDR1 DFQATT, CDR2 SNEGSKA (reference sequence). The CDR3 contains 15 residues. V lost 5 bases and J lost 0, with 11 bases in between. In nucleotides, the CDR3 is TGCAGTGCTGAGAAACTGGGCTCTGGGGCCAACGTCCTGACTTTC. Translated: CSAEKLGSGANVLTF.

The chain couples TRBV6-2 or TRBV6-3 to TRBJ2-5; D is perhaps TRBD1 (6 bases). With the DNA end fitting TRBJ2-1 better, the J assignment may be wrong. Germline V gives CDR1 MNHEY, CDR2 SVGEGT. This CDR3 is 14 amino acids long. The chain's CDR3 is CASSPAYRADEQFF. For the CDR3, the DNA is TGTGCCAGCAGCCCTGCCTACAGGGCCGATGAGCAGTTCTTC.

The rearrangement uses TRBV12-3 or TRBV12-4 and TRBJ2-2, with D hard to call. This CDR3 comprises 14 residues. The ends were cut back, 2 bases at V and 5 bases at J, with 9 bases in the middle. DNA for the CDR3: TGTGCCAGCAGTTTAACAGCAGGAACCGGGGAGCTGTTTTTT. As protein: CASSLTAGTGELFF.

This clonotype appeared many times. The J gene is TRBJ1-1, the V gene TRBV5-4; no reliable D call. This CDR3 has 15 residues. With 2 bases removed from V and 0 bases from J, the gap between germline ends came to 11 bases. CDR1 SGHNT and CDR2 YYREEE come from the germline V gene (reference sequence). CDR3 coding DNA: TGTGCCAGCAGCTTCCCCGGGCAGATGAACACTGAAGCTTTCTTT. The encoded protein is CASSFPGQMNTEAFF. Looking up the rest from reference TRBV5-4 and TRBJ1-1 gives the full variable domain: ETGVTQSPTHLIKTRGQQVTLRCSSQSGHNTVSWYQQALGQGPQFIFQYYREEENGRGNFPPRFSGLQFPNYSSELNVNALELDDSALYLCASSFPGQMNTEAFFGQGTRLTVV.